This TCR beta chain came from a study of T cell responses to AZD1222 COVID-19 vaccine. Points from the study as a whole: Donors skewed white British and female; clonal diversity was possibly underestimated. The study reported that nearly half of spike-specific TCRs target unmutated variant regions. The breadth and depth of Spike-specific TCRs increased once two AZD1222 doses had been given.

Assay used: immunoSEQ multiplex PCR; TCRdb lists only in-frame clones, some missing. The sample comprises approximately 93,000 clones, over 75% of which are singletons, and 5.5% rests with the top ten. In regard to this clone: The antigen remains unidentified.

Pooled together were second doses at about 4 or about 12 weeks. CDR3 size: 15 residues. Trimming took 5 bases from V and 4 from J, leaving 15 bases between them. Per germline, CDR1 SNHLY and CDR2 FYNNEI. The material was peripheral blood, obtained 28 days after the second AZD1222 dose. The receptor was derived from an adult who received the AZD1222 COVID-19 vaccine. The rearrangement links TRBV2 to TRBJ1-5, with D maybe TRBD1 (6 bases). CDR3 coding DNA: TGTGCCAGCAGTCAACAGACAGGACCTAATCAGCCCCAGCATTTT. This encodes CASSQQTGPNQPQHF.